This is a list of T cell receptor beta chains from one sample in a study of blood T cell repertoires in COVID-19. Sequencing was performed with immunoSEQ multiplex PCR; in TCRdb, only in-frame clones are kept and a portion is missing. The sample lists about 160,000 clones, roughly 80% occurring once. Input material: peripheral blood. The origin of the receptors is a woman over 75 with acute or convalescent COVID-19. Each CDR3 is given with its conserved first and last residue. D genes are given only for firm matches. The size entry is marked missing in some rows and otherwise reads once, few, many or a size class.

j_call,clone_size,v_call,d_call,cdr3_length,cdr3_aa,cdr3_nt
TRBJ1-3,-,TRBV5-1,-,14,CASSFSMGGDTIYF,TGCGCCAGCAGCTTCTCCATGGGGGGGGACACCATATATTTT
TRBJ2-3,-,TRBV19,-,16,CASSGPGTQTGDTQYF,TGTGCCAGTAGTGGCCCCGGGACACAGACTGGAGATACGCAGTATTTT
TRBJ2-5,-,TRBV2,-,13,CASKLVYQETQYF,TGTGCCAGCAAGTTAGTCTACCAAGAGACCCAGTACTTC
TRBJ2-2,-,TRBV19,TRBD1,15,CASRTDRVHTGELFF,TGTGCCAGTAGAACCGACAGGGTCCACACCGGGGAGCTGTTTTTT
TRBJ2-5,once,TRBV5-1,TRBD1,15,CASSPVGQGRETQYF,TGCGCCAGCAGCCCGGTTGGACAGGGTAGAGAGACCCAGTACTTC
TRBJ2-3,-,TRBV7-2,TRBD2,16,CASSQAGLGRRKTQYF,TGTGCCAGCAGTCAAGCGGGACTCGGTAGAAGAAAAACGCAGTATTTT
TRBJ2-3,many,TRBV13,-,16,CASRPFLAWGTDTQYF,TGTGCCAGCCGCCCCTTTCTAGCGTGGGGCACAGATACGCAGTATTTT
TRBJ1-1,-,TRBV27,TRBD1,14,CASRHRGTNTEAFF,TGTGCCAGCAGACACAGGGGAACGAACACTGAAGCTTTCTTT
TRBJ1-3,-,TRBV30,-,14,CAWGRGGTGNTIYF,TGTGCCTGGGGCCGCGGGGGGACTGGAAACACCATATATTTT
TRBJ1-6,few,TRBV2,-,14,CASSETIGGSPLHF,TGTGCCAGCAGTGAGACAATAGGAGGGTCACCCCTCCACTTT
TRBJ2-6,-,TRBV11-1,-,15,CASSSRRSGANVLTF,TGTGCCAGCAGCTCGCGGCGCTCTGGGGCCAACGTCCTGACTTTC
TRBJ1-1,-,TRBV28,-,11,CASIFRTEAFF,TGTGCCAGCATCTTCCGCACTGAAGCTTTCTTT
TRBJ1-2,-,TRBV6-5,TRBD1,15,CASSRGQDWDYGYTF,TGTGCCAGCAGCCGGGGACAGGATTGGGACTATGGCTACACCTTC
TRBJ1-5,-,TRBV6-5,TRBD1,15,CASSTGQGAVQPQHF,TGTGCCAGCAGCACGGGACAGGGGGCGGTTCAGCCCCAGCATTTT
TRBJ2-2,once,TRBV5-1,-,15,CASSLSGLNTGELFF,TGCGCCAGCAGCTTGTCGGGACTCAACACCGGGGAGCTGTTTTTT
TRBJ2-6,-,TRBV5-4,-,15,CASSQDSSGANVLTF,TGTGCCAGCAGCCAGGACAGCTCTGGGGCCAACGTCCTGACTTTC
TRBJ1-1,-,TRBV19,-,15,CASSMADSANTEAFF,TGTGCCAGTAGTATGGCGGACAGTGCGAACACTGAAGCTTTCTTT
TRBJ1-6,-,TRBV5-6,TRBD1,15,CASSLSGTGHSPLHF,TGTGCCAGCAGCTTGTCCGGGACAGGGCATTCACCCCTCCACTTT
TRBJ1-3,-,TRBV6-5,TRBD1,14,CASSLQGYGNTIYF,TGTGCCAGCAGCCTACAGGGGTACGGAAACACCATATATTTT
TRBJ1-1,once,TRBV18,-,17,CASSPRGIDPVSTEAFF,TGTGCCAGCTCACCACGTGGTATCGATCCGGTTAGCACTGAAGCTTTCTTT
TRBJ1-6,-,TRBV28,-,13,CASSLQDISPLHF,TGTGCCAGCAGTTTACAGGACATATCACCCCTCCACTTT
TRBJ1-2,-,TRBV19,TRBD1,15,CATRDYRDRAYGYTF,TGTGCCACCCGGGACTACCGGGACAGGGCTTATGGCTACACCTTC
TRBJ2-4,few,TRBV19,TRBD2,17,CASSISGLAAAKNIQYF,TGTGCCAGTAGTATATCGGGACTAGCGGCAGCCAAAAACATTCAGTACTTC
TRBJ1-5,-,TRBV4-2,-,16,CASSQDRTDPSQPQHF,TGTGCCAGCAGCCAAGATAGGACAGACCCCAGTCAGCCCCAGCATTTT
TRBJ1-4,-,TRBV20-1,-,15,CSASTGRATNEKLFF,TGCAGTGCTAGTACAGGGAGGGCAACTAATGAAAAACTGTTTTTT
TRBJ1-6,-,TRBV15,-,14,CATSRGAGNSPLHF,TGTGCCACCAGCAGAGGGGCAGGGAATTCACCCCTCCACTTT
TRBJ1-1,once,TRBV28,-,13,CASRGGEGTEAFF,TGTGCCAGCAGAGGGGGGGAAGGGACTGAAGCTTTCTTT
TRBJ1-1,few,TRBV4-1,-,13,CASTGRGPTEAFF,TGCGCCAGCACAGGGCGGGGGCCCACTGAAGCTTTCTTT
TRBJ2-7,-,TRBV5-1,-,14,CASSPPGHTYEQYF,TGCGCCAGCAGCCCACCGGGACACACCTACGAGCAGTACTTC
TRBJ2-1,-,TRBV23-1,-,16,CASSQSCDGRGNEQFF,TGCGCCAGCAGTCAATCGTGCGACGGCCGAGGGAATGAGCAGTTCTTC
TRBJ1-6,-,TRBV4-1,-,17,CASSQDTGFTGDSPLHF,TGCGCCAGCAGCCAAGATACGGGGTTTACGGGTGATTCACCCCTCCACTTT
TRBJ1-5,-,TRBV9,TRBD1,17,CASSVGETGSLNQPQHF,TGTGCCAGCAGCGTAGGAGAGACAGGGAGCCTCAATCAGCCCCAGCATTTT
TRBJ2-1,-,TRBV14,TRBD1,16,CASSQGTGYSYNEQFF,TGTGCCAGCAGCCAAGGGACAGGGTACTCCTACAATGAGCAGTTCTTC
TRBJ2-3,-,TRBV19,-,14,CASSPRGGTDTQYF,TGTGCCTCCTCCCCTCGGGGAGGCACAGATACGCAGTATTTT
TRBJ1-2,few,TRBV28,-,12,CASRILQGPYTF,TGTGCCAGCAGGATCCTACAGGGTCCCTACACCTTC
TRBJ1-2,-,TRBV28,TRBD1,15,CASIDRQGANYGYTF,TGTGCCAGCATCGATCGACAGGGGGCGAACTATGGCTACACCTTC